The sequence of this T cell receptor beta chain was determined in a study of beta chain features in type 1 diabetes. cDNA synthesis used the whole RNA isolate, giving expressed TCRB sequences. Naive, central memory and regulatory T cell samples yielded roughly 3.5 million reads on average. Here immunoSEQ multiplex PCR was the method, and the copy in TCRdb shows in-frame clones only, minus some. Of about half a million clones listed, roughly 10% were seen once; the top ten hold 0.04% to 0.05%. Germline V gene data show CDR1 as SNHLY and CDR2 as FYNNEI. Trimming took 5 bases from V and 4 from J, leaving 11 bases between them. CDR3 length: 14 residues.

The genes are TRBV2 and TRBJ1-4; D is perhaps TRBD1 (6 bases). Sequences were obtained from naive CD4+ T cells from blood. The sequence came from a woman between 18 and 29 years old in good health. The CDR3 sequence: CASSTGQLNEKLFF. The CDR3 DNA reads TGTGCCAGCAGTACGGGACAACTTAATGAAAAACTGTTTTTT.